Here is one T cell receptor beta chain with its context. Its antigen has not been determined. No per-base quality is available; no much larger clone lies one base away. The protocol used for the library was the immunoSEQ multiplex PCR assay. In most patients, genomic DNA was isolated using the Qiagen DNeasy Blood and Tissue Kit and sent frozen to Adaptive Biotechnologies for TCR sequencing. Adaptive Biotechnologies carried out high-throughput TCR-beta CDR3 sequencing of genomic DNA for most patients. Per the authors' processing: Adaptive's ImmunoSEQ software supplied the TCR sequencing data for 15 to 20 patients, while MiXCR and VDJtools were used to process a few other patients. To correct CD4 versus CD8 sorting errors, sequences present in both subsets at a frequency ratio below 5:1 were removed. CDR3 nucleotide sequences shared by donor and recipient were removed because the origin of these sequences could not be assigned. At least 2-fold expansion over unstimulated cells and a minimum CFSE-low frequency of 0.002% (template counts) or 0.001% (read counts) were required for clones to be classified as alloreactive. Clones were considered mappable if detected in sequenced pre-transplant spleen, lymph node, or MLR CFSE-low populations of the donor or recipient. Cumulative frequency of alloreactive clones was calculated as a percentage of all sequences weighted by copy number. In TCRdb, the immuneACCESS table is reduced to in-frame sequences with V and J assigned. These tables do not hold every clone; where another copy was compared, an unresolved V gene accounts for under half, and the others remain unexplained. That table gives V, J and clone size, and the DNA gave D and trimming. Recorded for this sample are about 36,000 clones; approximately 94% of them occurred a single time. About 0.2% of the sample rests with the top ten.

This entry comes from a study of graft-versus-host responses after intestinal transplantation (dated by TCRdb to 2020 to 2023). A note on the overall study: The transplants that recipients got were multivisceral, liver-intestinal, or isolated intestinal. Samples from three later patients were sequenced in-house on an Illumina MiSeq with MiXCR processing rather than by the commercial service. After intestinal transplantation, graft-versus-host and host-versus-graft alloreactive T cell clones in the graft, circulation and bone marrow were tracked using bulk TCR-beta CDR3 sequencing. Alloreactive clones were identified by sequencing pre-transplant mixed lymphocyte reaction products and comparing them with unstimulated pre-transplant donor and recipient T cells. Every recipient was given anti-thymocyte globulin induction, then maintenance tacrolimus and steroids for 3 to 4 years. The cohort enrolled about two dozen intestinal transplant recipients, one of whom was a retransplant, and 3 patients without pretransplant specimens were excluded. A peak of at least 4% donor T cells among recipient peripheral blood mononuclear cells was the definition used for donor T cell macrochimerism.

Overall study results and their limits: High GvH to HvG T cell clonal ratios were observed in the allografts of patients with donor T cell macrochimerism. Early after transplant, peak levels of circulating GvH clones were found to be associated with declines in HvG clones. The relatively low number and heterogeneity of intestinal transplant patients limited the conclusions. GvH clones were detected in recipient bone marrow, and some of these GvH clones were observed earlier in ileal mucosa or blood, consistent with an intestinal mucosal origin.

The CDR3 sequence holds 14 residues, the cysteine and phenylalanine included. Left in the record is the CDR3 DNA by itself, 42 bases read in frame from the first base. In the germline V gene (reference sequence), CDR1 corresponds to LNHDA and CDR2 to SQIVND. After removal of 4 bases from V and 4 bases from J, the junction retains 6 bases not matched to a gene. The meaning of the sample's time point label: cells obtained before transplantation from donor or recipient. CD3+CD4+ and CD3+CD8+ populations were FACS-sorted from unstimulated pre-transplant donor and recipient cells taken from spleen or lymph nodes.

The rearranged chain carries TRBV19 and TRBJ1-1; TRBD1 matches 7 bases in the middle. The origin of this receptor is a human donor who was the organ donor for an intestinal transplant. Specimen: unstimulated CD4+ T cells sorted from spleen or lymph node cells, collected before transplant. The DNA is TGTGCCAGTAGTAGAACAGGGGATCGCACTGAAGCTTTCTTT. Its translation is CASSRTGDRTEAFF.